These T cell receptor beta chains were read from a single sample in a study of blood T cell repertoires in COVID-19. The protocol was immunoSEQ multiplex PCR, while the TCRdb copy is restricted to in-frame clones and leaves out a portion. The repertoire consists of more than 100,000 clones, with about 83% occurring once and the leading ten covering over 3%. Sequenced: PBMCs or T cells enriched from blood (not recorded which). These receptors were taken from a woman in her twenties or thirties who had recovered from COVID-19. Each CDR3 is given without its conserved first and last residue.

V: TRBV29-1; J: TRBJ1-2; CDR3: SVDRYGYT
V: TRBV11-2; J: TRBJ2-7; CDR3: ASSSWGAGTSNYEQY
V: TRBV11-2; J: TRBJ2-1; CDR3: ASSQKREDEQF
V: TRBV15; J: TRBJ2-6; CDR3: ATSRQGSGANVLT
V: TRBV5-1; J: TRBJ2-1; CDR3: ASSFRGGNEQF
V: TRBV18; J: TRBJ2-4; CDR3: ASSPRLTPPREGGGAKNIQY
V: TRBV27; J: TRBJ2-2; CDR3: ASSLSPGGRVELF
V: TRBV7-9; J: TRBJ1-1; CDR3: ASSLLTGGTEAF
V: TRBV19; J: TRBJ2-1; CDR3: ASSTGTGQAFGNEQF
V: TRBV27; J: TRBJ2-1; CDR3: ASSSEARGQGEQF
V: TRBV27; J: TRBJ1-2; CDR3: ASYPGTGVGYT
V: TRBV5-6; J: TRBJ1-6; CDR3: ASSRDRGNSPLH
V: TRBV7-9; J: TRBJ2-7; CDR3: ASSFLRSYEQY
V: TRBV28; J: TRBJ1-2; CDR3: ASSFRVPYGYT
V: TRBV14; J: TRBJ2-7; CDR3: ASSQALAGASREQY
V: TRBV5-4; J: TRBJ2-1; CDR3: ASRDHGGLAGGPYNEQF
V: TRBV4-3; J: TRBJ2-7; CDR3: ASSQGFGGTGVEQY
V: TRBV4-3; J: TRBJ1-1; CDR3: ASSQDWGRRQNTEAF
V: TRBV12-5; J: TRBJ2-3; CDR3: ASGFGADTQY
V: TRBV18; J: TRBJ2-1; CDR3: ASSSGTSGSLRMGNEQF
V: TRBV7-6; J: TRBJ2-5; CDR3: ASSISGEMETQY
V: TRBV5-1; J: TRBJ2-5; CDR3: ASSPTPLNRYQETQY
V: TRBV28; J: TRBJ1-1; CDR3: ASSFIPPGSTEAF
V: TRBV30; J: TRBJ1-6; CDR3: AWDTGFSSSYNSPLH
V: TRBV28; J: TRBJ2-7; CDR3: ASSSPPGTASYEQY
V: TRBV28; J: TRBJ1-1; CDR3: ASSRGRTARANTEAF
V: TRBV7-2; J: TRBJ1-6; CDR3: ASSSRQSSYNSPLH
V: TRBV9; J: TRBJ1-2; CDR3: ASSLRQGQGVTT
V: TRBV18; J: TRBJ2-7; CDR3: ASSPPGQEGTYEQY
V: TRBV5-6; J: TRBJ2-5; CDR3: ASSLGEGADGETQY
V: TRBV7-2; J: TRBJ2-7; CDR3: ASATRGGGRAYEQY
V: TRBV6-5; J: TRBJ2-7; CDR3: ASRGGGSSYEQY
V: TRBV7-9; J: TRBJ2-1; CDR3: ASSLAEQGTF
V: TRBV10-3; J: TRBJ2-6; CDR3: AILGQDKTGANVLT
V: TRBV9; J: TRBJ2-1; CDR3: ASSALRARGLEYNEQF
V: TRBV27; J: TRBJ2-1; CDR3: ASSSRGLAGGPRSYNEQF
V: TRBV5-4; J: TRBJ1-6; CDR3: ASSLRSSYNSPLH
V: TRBV12-5; J: TRBJ2-4; CDR3: ASGLPAAGQVAKNIQY
V: TRBV24-1; J: TRBJ1-2; CDR3: ATADSFGYT
V: TRBV6-2/TRBV6-3; J: TRBJ2-2; CDR3: ASNPSTSGRSHTGELF
V: TRBV4-3; J: TRBJ2-5; CDR3: ASSQDLQAQETQY
V: TRBV7-8; J: TRBJ2-7; CDR3: ASSLGPTGPYEQY
V: TRBV5-6; J: TRBJ2-5; CDR3: ASSLGQGKGETQY
V: TRBV9; J: TRBJ2-2; CDR3: ASSASVTGELF
V: TRBV4-1; J: TRBJ1-6; CDR3: ASSQDAGGVNSPLH
V: TRBV5-4; J: TRBJ2-1; CDR3: AGGQENNEQF
V: TRBV3-1/TRBV3-2; J: TRBJ2-3; CDR3: ASSQALGGRADTQY
V: TRBV7-9; J: TRBJ2-4; CDR3: ASSSGRGGKNIQY